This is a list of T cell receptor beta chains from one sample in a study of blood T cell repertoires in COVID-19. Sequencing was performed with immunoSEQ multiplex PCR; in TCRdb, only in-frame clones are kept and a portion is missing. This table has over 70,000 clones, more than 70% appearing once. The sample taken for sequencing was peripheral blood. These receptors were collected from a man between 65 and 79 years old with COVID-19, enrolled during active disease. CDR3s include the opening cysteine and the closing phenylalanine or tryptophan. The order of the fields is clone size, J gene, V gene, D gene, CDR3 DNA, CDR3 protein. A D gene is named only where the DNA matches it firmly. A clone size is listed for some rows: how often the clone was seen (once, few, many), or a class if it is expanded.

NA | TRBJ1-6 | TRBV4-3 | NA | TGCGCCAGCAGCCAAGATGGGGCAGGGTATTCACCCCTCCACTTT | CASSQDGAGYSPLHF
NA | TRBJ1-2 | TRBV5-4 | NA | TGTGCCAGCAGTCTCGCAGGGTTGGTCTTTGGCTACACCTTC | CASSLAGLVFGYTF
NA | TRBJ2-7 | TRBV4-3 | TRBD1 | TGCGCCAGCAGCCTTCAACCCGGGACAGAATCCTACGAGCAGTACTTC | CASSLQPGTESYEQYF
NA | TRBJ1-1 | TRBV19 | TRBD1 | TGTGCCAGTAGTACTTGGACAGGGGAAGCTTTCTTT | CASSTWTGEAFF
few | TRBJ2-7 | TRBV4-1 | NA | TGCGCCAGCAGCCAAGAACCCCCCGAGGAGGGCTACGAGCAGTACTTC | CASSQEPPEEGYEQYF
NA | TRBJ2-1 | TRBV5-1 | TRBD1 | TGCGCCAGCAGCCCCCCTGGAACTGGGACAGGGGGATACAATGAGCAGTTCTTC | CASSPPGTGTGGYNEQFF
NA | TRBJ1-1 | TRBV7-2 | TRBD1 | TGTGCCAGCAGCTGGACAGGTCCGTTCACTGAAGCTTTCTTT | CASSWTGPFTEAFF
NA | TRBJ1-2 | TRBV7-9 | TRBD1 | TGTGCCAGCAGCTTAGCGAAGGGTGGAGCCGAGACAGGGGTCGGCTACACCTTC | CASSLAKGGAETGVGYTF
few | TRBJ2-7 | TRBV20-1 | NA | TGCAGTGCTACCCTCTCCGAGCAGTACTTC | CSATLSEQYF
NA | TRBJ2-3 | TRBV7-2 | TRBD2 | TGTGCCAGCAGCTTAAGAGGCGGCGGGAGGTTCTCTGGCACAGATACGCAGTATTTT | CASSLRGGGRFSGTDTQYF
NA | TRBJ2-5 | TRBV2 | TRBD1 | TGTGCCAGCAGTGGACAGGGGACGGGAGAGACCCAGTACTTC | CASSGQGTGETQYF
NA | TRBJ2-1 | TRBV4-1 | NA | TGCGCCAGCAGCCAAGATTCGTCTTTATCCTACAATGAGCAGTTCTTC | CASSQDSSLSYNEQFF
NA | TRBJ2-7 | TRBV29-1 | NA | TGCAGCGTTGAGGGGGGTTCCGTTGTCGAGCAGTACTTC | CSVEGGSVVEQYF
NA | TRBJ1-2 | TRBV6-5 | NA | TGTGCCAGCAGTTACGGACGGGGGGCCGGTGGCTACACCTTC | CASSYGRGAGGYTF
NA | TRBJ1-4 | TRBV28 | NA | TGTGCCAGCAGTTCGCGAGGCCCATCAACTAATGAAAAACTGTTTTTT | CASSSRGPSTNEKLFF
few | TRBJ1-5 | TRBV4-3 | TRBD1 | TGCGCCAGCAGCCAAGATGGCACAGGGGATCAGCCCCAGCATTTT | CASSQDGTGDQPQHF
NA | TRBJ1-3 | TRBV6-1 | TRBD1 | TGTGCCAGCAGTGAATTGGAGGCAGGGGGTTATGGAAACACCATATATTTT | CASSELEAGGYGNTIYF
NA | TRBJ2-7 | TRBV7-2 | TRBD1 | TGTGCCAGCAGCCCCCCGGGACAGGGGCTGAGGGAGCAGTACTTC | CASSPPGQGLREQYF
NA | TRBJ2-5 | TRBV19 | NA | TGTGCCAGTAGTATAAGAGGCGGACTCGCTTTATCCGAGACCCAGTACTTC | CASSIRGGLALSETQYF
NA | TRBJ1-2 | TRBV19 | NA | TGTGCCAGTAGTGCGAACCAGGACAGATCACTAAACTATGGCTACACCTTC | CASSANQDRSLNYGYTF
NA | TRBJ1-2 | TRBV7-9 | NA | TGTGCCAGCAGCTTACAGGGAACCTATGGCTACACCTTC | CASSLQGTYGYTF
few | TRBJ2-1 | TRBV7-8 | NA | TGTGCCAGCAGCTTAGTAGTCCTTTACAATGAGCAGTTCTTC | CASSLVVLYNEQFF
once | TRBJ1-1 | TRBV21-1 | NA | TGTGCCAGCAGCATTTGGGACAGGGGGTCTGGATTGAACACTGAAGCTTTCTTT | CASSIWDRGSGLNTEAFF
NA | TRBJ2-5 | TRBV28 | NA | TGTGCCAGCAGTTTGGGGCTCCCGGTGAGAGCCCAGTACTTC | CASSLGLPVRAQYF
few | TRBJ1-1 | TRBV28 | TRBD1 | TGTGCCAGCCACTTTTTCCGACAGGGAAGGACTGAAGCTTTCTTT | CASHFFRQGRTEAFF
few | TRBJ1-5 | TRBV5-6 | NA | TGTGCCAGCAGCTTCAGTAGCAATCAGCCCCAGCATTTT | CASSFSSNQPQHF
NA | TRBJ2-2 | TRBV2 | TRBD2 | TGTGCCAGCATCCTACTAGCGACCAACACCGGGGAGCTGTTTTTT | CASILLATNTGELFF
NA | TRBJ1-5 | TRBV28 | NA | TGTGCCAGCAGTTTACTACTCGGCAGAGGCAAGGTAATCGATCAGCCCCAGCATTTT | CASSLLLGRGKVIDQPQHF
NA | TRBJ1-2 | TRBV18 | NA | TGTGCCAGCTCACCCTCAGGGGAGTATGGCTACACCTTC | CASSPSGEYGYTF
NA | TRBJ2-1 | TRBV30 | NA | TGTGCCTGGACTACGTCAAGCGTTCTCTACAATGAGCAGTTCTTC | CAWTTSSVLYNEQFF
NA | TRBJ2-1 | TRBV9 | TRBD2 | TGTGCCAGCAGCGTAGCCCCGGTTACCGCTAGCGGGAGTTCTCAAAATGAGCAGTTCTTC | CASSVAPVTASGSSQNEQFF
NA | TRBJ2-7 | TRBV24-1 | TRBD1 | TGTGCCACCAGTGCAGGACAGGGTGGGCCGTCCGAGCAGTACTTC | CATSAGQGGPSEQYF
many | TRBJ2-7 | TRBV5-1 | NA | TGCGCCAGCAGCTTGGCCATTTTAACGGACGAGCAGTACTTC | CASSLAILTDEQYF
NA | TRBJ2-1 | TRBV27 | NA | TGTGCCAGCAGCCTAACAGGGCGCTCCTACAATGAGCAGTTCTTC | CASSLTGRSYNEQFF
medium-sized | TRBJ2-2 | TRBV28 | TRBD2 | TGTGCCAGCAGTCGACTAGCGAGAAACACCGGGGAGCTGTTTTTT | CASSRLARNTGELFF
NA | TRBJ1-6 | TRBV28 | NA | TGTGCCAGCAGCCCCCTCTTCTCACCCCTCCACTTT | CASSPLFSPLHF
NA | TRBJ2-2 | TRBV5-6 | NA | TGTGCCAGCAGCTTGGAAGCTTTCGCCGGGGAGCTGTTTTTT | CASSLEAFAGELFF
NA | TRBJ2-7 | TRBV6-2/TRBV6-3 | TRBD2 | TGTGCCAGCAGTTACGGGTTGTCTAGCGGGAGCATAAGGGAGCAGTACTTC | CASSYGLSSGSIREQYF
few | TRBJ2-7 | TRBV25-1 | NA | TGTGCCAGCAGTGCTAGCTACGGGTCCTACGAGCAGTACTTC | CASSASYGSYEQYF
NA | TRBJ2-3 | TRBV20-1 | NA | TGCAGTGCTAGTGTGGGGGAGGCAGATACGCAGTATTTT | CSASVGEADTQYF